This T cell receptor (beta chain) came from a study of blood T cell repertoires in COVID-19 (dated by TCRdb to between 2020 and 2021). With respect to the entire study: Samples covering the acute and convalescent phases of COVID-19 were provided by collaborators in the United States, Italy and Spain. The repertoires were released in a freely available public database meant as a resource for research on the immune response to SARS-CoV-2. Subjects who had been exposed to COVID-19, were actively infected with it, or had recovered from it provided the deeply sampled blood TCRbeta repertoires that made up the dataset. The sample metadata nearly always contained a de-identified subject ID, COVID-19 status, age in years and sex. The material from the prospective study consisted of cDNA or gDNA derived from T cells, B-cell-depleted T cells, or PBMCs. HLA class I and class II types, where available, came from metadata supplied by the sample provider rather than from assay-based typing. The samples were drawn from two sources: the first 160 participants of the ongoing ImmuneRACE study, and some 1,300 subjects contributed by 6 global collaborators. Overall study results and their limits: How much clinical and demographic metadata was included differed by source and by participant, and the metadata was provided uncurated.

TCRbeta CDR3 regions were amplified from genomic DNA by means of the immunoSEQ Assay, a bias-controlled multiplex PCR. Concerning the study's data processing: Nucleated cell counts per sample were estimated from amplification of reference gene primers within the assay. To quantify the absolute abundance of each unique TCRbeta CDR3 rearrangement, sequence reads were collapsed and filtered. For each sample, productive Simpson clonality was calculated as the square root of Simpson's diversity index across productive rearrangements. TCRdb retrieved this table from immuneACCESS and kept in-frame rearrangements only. Not all clones are present; in checked studies, unresolved V genes account for under half, and no reason is known for the remainder. V and J calls and clone size are as listed in that table; D and trimming were resolved from the DNA. The sample data list roughly 80,000 clones, and 70% to 90% of these were observed just once. Almost 7% of the sample is in the top ten clones.

About this clone itself: Which antigen it targets is not known. Base qualities are not provided; no much larger clone lies one nucleotide away.

Collaborating institutions collected whole blood in K2EDTA tubes following their own protocols. For TCRbeta analysis, collaborators shipped samples as frozen whole blood, isolated PBMCs, or DNA extracted from either of those sample types. The CDR3 runs 14 amino acids, cysteine and phenylalanine included. This entry keeps only the CDR3 DNA: 42 bases, framed from base 1. V is pruned by 5 bases and J by 2 bases, leaving 4 bases of the junction without a gene match. Looking up the germline V gene (reference sequence) yields CDR1 SGHAT and CDR2 FQDESV. This receptor was obtained from a woman older than 75 with acute or convalescent COVID-19. The rearranged chain carries TRBV11-1 and TRBJ2-7; TRBD1 matches 9 bases in the middle. The sample consisted of peripheral blood. The sequenced DNA: TGTGCCAGCAGCGCTCGGGACAGGGCCTACGAGCAGTACTTC. Its amino acids are CASSARDRAYEQYF.